The rows below give T cell receptor beta chains drawn from one sample of a study of cytotoxic CD8 clonotypes in ibrutinib-treated CLL. Assay: immunoSEQ multiplex PCR; the TCRdb copy retains only in-frame clones and omits some. Of 20,000 to 30,000 clones in the sample, about 75% were seen once. The source material was PBMCs, sampled after 24 months of ibrutinib treatment. The origin of the receptors is a human donor with chronic lymphocytic leukemia. Both conserved end residues are part of each CDR3. The D gene is left open where the match is weak. The size entry is marked missing in some rows and otherwise reads once, few, many or a size class.

v_gene,abundance,j_gene,d_gene,CDR3aa,CDR3nt
TRBV29-1,NA,TRBJ1-5,NA,CSAVEGRGNQPQHF,TGCAGCGCCGTAGAGGGTAGGGGCAATCAGCCCCAGCATTTT
TRBV5-1,NA,TRBJ2-2,NA,CASSTQTQGGTGELFF,TGCGCCAGCTCGACCCAAACACAGGGAGGAACCGGGGAGCTGTTTTTT
TRBV10-3,NA,TRBJ2-3,TRBD2,CAISERNGGDTDTQYF,TGTGCCATCAGTGAGAGGAACGGGGGGGATACAGATACGCAGTATTTT
TRBV7-8,NA,TRBJ2-2,NA,CASSLEPTGELFF,TGTGCCAGCAGCTTAGAGCCCACCGGGGAGCTGTTTTTT
TRBV10-1,few,TRBJ1-2,TRBD1,CASSYTGGYGYTF,TGCGCCAGCAGCTATACAGGGGGCTATGGCTACACCTTC
TRBV5-1,few,TRBJ2-7,NA,CASSLAGDSYEQYF,TGCGCCAGCAGCTTGGCGGGCGACTCCTACGAGCAGTACTTC
TRBV7-6,few,TRBJ1-1,NA,CASSLGDGMNTEAFF,TGTGCCAGCAGCTTAGGGGACGGCATGAACACTGAAGCTTTCTTT
TRBV27,NA,TRBJ2-3,TRBD2,CASSPIRLAGGTDTQYF,TGTGCCAGCAGTCCGATCCGACTAGCGGGGGGCACAGATACGCAGTATTTT
TRBV7-6,NA,TRBJ2-7,TRBD1,CASSLFRQGASEQYF,TGTGCCAGCAGCCTATTCAGACAGGGGGCGAGCGAGCAGTACTTC
TRBV4-2,NA,TRBJ2-1,NA,CASSQDGRSQLTTYNEQFF,TGTGCCAGCAGCCAAGATGGTAGGAGCCAACTCACCACCTACAATGAGCAGTTCTTC
TRBV2,once,TRBJ2-7,TRBD2,CASRALRLADSYEQYF,TGTGCCAGCAGGGCCCTCAGACTAGCGGACTCCTACGAGCAGTACTTC
TRBV29-1,NA,TRBJ1-2,NA,CSVETGSYGYTF,TGCAGCGTTGAAACTGGGTCCTATGGCTACACCTTC
TRBV4-2,NA,TRBJ1-1,NA,CASSLGAEVDTEAFF,TGTGCCAGCAGCCTGGGGGCTGAGGTGGACACTGAAGCTTTCTTT
TRBV5-5,NA,TRBJ2-3,NA,CASSPWGLPTDTQYF,TGTGCCAGCAGCCCATGGGGGCTTCCCACAGATACGCAGTATTTT
TRBV5-1,NA,TRBJ1-2,NA,CASSLGAGEYGYTF,TGCGCCAGCAGCTTGGGGGCAGGGGAGTATGGCTACACCTTC
TRBV6-5,few,TRBJ2-1,NA,CASSYAGPSYNEQFF,TGTGCCAGCAGTTACGCAGGCCCCTCCTACAATGAGCAGTTCTTC
TRBV7-8,once,TRBJ2-7,NA,CASSLARLAYEQYF,TGTGCCAGCAGCTTAGCGAGGCTAGCCTACGAGCAGTACTTC
TRBV5-4,NA,TRBJ1-4,NA,CASSPDPAITDEKLFF,TGTGCCAGCAGCCCGGACCCAGCTATAACGGATGAAAAACTGTTTTTT
TRBV7-9,few,TRBJ1-4,TRBD1,CASRPPRTGGGEKLFF,TGTGCCAGCAGGCCCCCTCGGACAGGAGGAGGGGAAAAACTGTTTTTT
TRBV4-1,NA,TRBJ2-1,NA,CASSQTGLWIHEQFF,TGCGCCAGCAGCCAGACCGGCCTCTGGATTCATGAGCAGTTCTTC
TRBV7-9,NA,TRBJ1-2,TRBD1,CASSLGQDYGYTF,TGTGCCAGCAGTCTAGGACAGGACTATGGCTACACCTTC
TRBV5-1,NA,TRBJ2-3,NA,CASSASGGRGTDTQYF,TGCGCCAGCAGCGCCTCAGGGGGGCGCGGCACAGATACGCAGTATTTT
TRBV27,NA,TRBJ1-1,TRBD1,CASSFRTGGNTEAFF,TGTGCCAGCAGTTTCCGGACAGGGGGGAACACTGAAGCTTTCTTT
TRBV18,NA,TRBJ1-2,TRBD1,CASSPFGQGRGFDYGYTF,TGTGCCAGCTCACCATTCGGACAGGGAAGAGGGTTTGACTATGGCTACACCTTC
TRBV2,once,TRBJ2-6,TRBD1,CASSLQGTGANVLTF,TGTGCCAGCAGCTTACAGGGGACGGGGGCCAACGTCCTGACTTTC
TRBV5-4,few,TRBJ2-7,TRBD1,CASSLGGQVSYEQYF,TGTGCCAGCAGCTTGGGGGGACAGGTCTCCTACGAGCAGTACTTC
TRBV5-1,NA,TRBJ1-1,TRBD1,CASSSAGTGRTEAFF,TGCGCCAGCAGCTCAGCCGGGACAGGGCGGACTGAAGCTTTCTTT
TRBV27,NA,TRBJ1-2,NA,CASSGRISTLGYTF,TGTGCCAGCAGTGGCAGGATTTCAACCCTTGGCTACACCTTC
TRBV11-2,NA,TRBJ2-3,NA,CASSLFQQLSADTQYF,TGTGCCAGCAGCTTATTCCAACAGCTAAGCGCAGATACGCAGTATTTT
TRBV20-1,few,TRBJ1-6,NA,CSGRNSPLHF,TGCAGTGGTAGGAATTCACCCCTCCACTTT
TRBV7-9,NA,TRBJ2-7,NA,CASGLDRSSYEQYF,TGTGCCAGCGGGCTCGACCGAAGCTCCTACGAGCAGTACTTC
TRBV5-1,NA,TRBJ2-1,NA,CASRSWVSYGTNIDNEQFF,TGCGCCAGCAGGTCTTGGGTATCCTACGGGACAAACATCGACAATGAGCAGTTCTTC
TRBV5-6,few,TRBJ1-5,NA,CASSTMMGRGPQHF,TGTGCCAGCAGCACCATGATGGGACGAGGGCCCCAGCATTTT
TRBV7-9,NA,TRBJ2-5,NA,CANTYRGTQYF,TGTGCCAACACCTATAGGGGGACCCAGTACTTC
TRBV9,NA,TRBJ2-3,TRBD2,CASSVGLAGGLGTDTQYF,TGTGCCAGCAGCGTAGGGCTAGCGGGGGGGCTGGGCACAGATACGCAGTATTTT
TRBV2,few,TRBJ2-1,TRBD2,CASSVGTSGGNEQFF,TGTGCCAGCAGTGTCGGGACTAGCGGGGGTAATGAGCAGTTCTTC
TRBV7-6,NA,TRBJ1-2,TRBD1,CASSLEQGGGGYGYTF,TGTGCCAGCAGCTTGGAGCAGGGGGGAGGAGGCTATGGCTACACCTTC
TRBV9,NA,TRBJ1-1,NA,CASSLGHMNTEAFF,TGTGCCAGCAGCCTCGGACACATGAACACTGAAGCTTTCTTT